This T cell receptor (beta chain) was sequenced for a study of blood T cell repertoires in COVID-19. This clone was counted only a few times. Generated by immunoSEQ multiplex PCR, the TCRdb table keeps only in-frame clones and is missing some. The table shows 200,000 to 250,000 clones, with more than 75% occurring only once. The study drew participants aged about 18 to 95 years from 20 to 30 US areas. The sequenced material came from PBMCs or T cells enriched from blood (not recorded which). This receptor was obtained from a man younger than 45 in a cohort exposed to, infected with or recovered from COVID-19 (not recorded which).

The CDR3 is CASRGDRTEKLFF. In DNA, the CDR3 is TGTGCCAGCCGCGGGGACCGCACTGAAAAACTGTTTTTT. The chain joins TRBV7-2 to TRBJ1-4; D may be TRBD1 (5 bases). The CDR3 runs to 13 residues. The germline gives CDR1 SGHTA, CDR2 FQGNSA. Trimming took off 8 bases at V and 7 bases at J, with 14 bases between the two ends.